The 24 T cell receptor beta chains below all came from one sample that was sequenced in a study of blood T cell repertoires in COVID-19. Clones were read by immunoSEQ multiplex PCR, and TCRdb kept only the in-frame ones, dropping some. The sample has over 250,000 clones, around 90% seen once. The sequenced material came from peripheral blood. Receptors originate from a woman in her thirties with acute or convalescent COVID-19.

The chain links TRBV5-1 to TRBJ2-7; 9 nucleotides match TRBD1. Germline V CDR1 and CDR2: SGHRS, YFSETQ. V gave up 7 bases and J gave up 5 bases; unmatched junction bases: 10. CDR3 length equals 14 residues. CDR3 in amino acids: CASGLRDRVNEQYF. The CDR3 DNA reads as TGCGCCAGCGGACTTCGGGACAGGGTCAACGAGCAGTACTTC.

The chain recombines TRBV4-1 with TRBJ2-7, with a possible D match to TRBD2 (6 bases). V shed 3 bases and J shed 6 bases, with 9 bases lying between them. Germline CDR1 MGHRA, CDR2 YSYEKL. The CDR3 length is 12 residues. This CDR3 reads CASSHRGSEQYF. The CDR3 DNA is TGCGCCAGCAGCCACCGGGGGTCCGAGCAGTACTTC.

This clone was seen more than once but under ten times. V is TRBV5-4 and J is TRBJ2-3, with D possibly TRBD1 on 5 matching bases. The ends were cut back, 7 bases at V and 5 bases at J, with 14 bases in the middle. Germline V gene sequence: CDR1 SGHNT, CDR2 YYREEE (reference sequence). The CDR3 has 13 amino acids. The CDR3 DNA is TGTGCCAGCGGGGCTTGGTATGGAGATACGCAGTATTTT. This encodes CASGAWYGDTQYF.

V gene TRBV4-3 combines with J gene TRBJ2-1; 8 bases match TRBD2. CDR1 and CDR2 from the germline V gene are LGHNA and YSLEER. The CDR3 runs to 14 residues. V shed 0 bases, J shed 6 bases, and the junction held 1 base outside the gene matches. The CDR3 here is CASSQEGTSNEQFF. The DNA for the CDR3 is TGCGCCAGCAGCCAAGAAGGGACTAGCAATGAGCAGTTCTTC.

This chain joins TRBV25-1 and TRBJ1-4; D ambiguous. Trimming shortened V by 2 bases and J by 5 bases, and 12 bases separated the two germline ends. Per germline, CDR1 MGHDK and CDR2 SYGVNS. This CDR3 has 15 residues. The CDR3 is CASSETGDGNEKLFF. The DNA for the CDR3 is TGTGCCAGCAGTGAAACTGGAGACGGGAATGAAAAACTGTTTTTT.

The CDR3, as DNA: TGTGCCAGCAGCCAGTTCGCGGCCAGTTCTAATGAAAAACTGTTTTTT. Translated, it gives CASSQFAASSNEKLFF. The chain has TRBV4-2 and TRBJ1-4; D gene unclear. The CDR3 totals 16 residues. Germline assignment: CDR1 LGHNA and CDR2 YNFKEQ. V lost 3 bases to trimming and J lost 3 bases, with 14 bases between them.

V and J are TRBV9 and TRBJ1-4, with D uncertain. This CDR3 comprises 15 residues. The V gene's germline CDR1 is SGDLS and CDR2 YYNGEE. The V end lost 0 bases, the J end lost 0 bases, and 6 bases lay between the germline ends. CDR3 DNA sequence: TGTGCCAGCAGCGTAGCAGGCGCAACTAATGAAAAACTGTTTTTT. Residues: CASSVAGATNEKLFF.

The V call is TRBV11-2, the J call TRBJ2-1; 9 bases map to TRBD2. CDR1 and CDR2 from the germline V gene are SGHAT and FQNNGV. CDR3 size: 16 residues. V dropped 6 bases and J dropped 2; count of bases not matched to a gene: 8. Here the CDR3 reads CASRPPRTSAYNEQFF. The DNA of the CDR3 is TGTGCCAGCAGACCGCCTCGGACTAGCGCCTACAATGAGCAGTTCTTC. Combining the CDR3 with reference TRBV11-2 and TRBJ2-1 gives the whole variable domain EAGVAQSPRYKIIEKRQSVAFWCNPISGHATLYWYQQILGQGPKLLIQFQNNGVVDDSQLPKDRFSAERLKGVDSTLKIQPAKLEDSAVYLCASRPPRTSAYNEQFFGPGTRLTVL.

The chain couples TRBV13 to TRBJ2-7; tentatively, D is TRBD2 (5 bases). The CDR3 loop spans 13 amino acids. The germline V gene encodes CDR1 PRHDT and CDR2 FYEKMQ (reference sequence). V was trimmed by 3 bases and J by 3 bases, leaving 9 bases between them. The CDR3 protein is CASSLGGLYEQYF. The CDR3 DNA follows: TGTGCCAGCAGCTTGGGCGGGCTCTACGAGCAGTACTTC.

Note on this clone: Other DNA sequences of this sample code for an identical CDR3. The rearrangement joins TRBV30 to TRBJ1-3, with 8 bases identical to TRBD1. The CDR3 is made up of 15 amino acids. Trimming took 2 bases from V and 0 from J; bases not matched to a gene: 3. Germline-derived CDR1 and CDR2 are GTSNPN and SVGIG (reference sequence). The CDR3 region is CAWSITGGSGNTIYF. Here the CDR3 DNA reads TGTGCCTGGAGTATAACAGGGGGCTCTGGAAACACCATATATTTT.

This clone was recorded once. The chain links TRBV6-5 to TRBJ1-5; D gene ambiguous. The V end was cut by 10 bases, the J end by 5 bases, with 15 bases between. The CDR3 totals 13 residues. Per the germline V gene, CDR1 is MNHEY and CDR2 is SVGAGI. The DNA for the CDR3 is TGTGCCACTCAAAGGAGTGGGTATCAGCCCCAGCATTTT. This gives the protein CATQRSGYQPQHF.

The gene calls are TRBV10-1 and TRBJ2-5; D might be TRBD2 (6 bases). Germline loops: CDR1 WNHNN, CDR2 SYGVQD (reference sequence). The CDR3 is 14 residues long. V was trimmed by 1 base and J by 6 bases, leaving 12 bases between them. The CDR3 here is CASSEWGEQQTQYF. In DNA form, the CDR3 reads TGCGCCAGCAGTGAGTGGGGGGAGCAACAGACCCAGTACTTC.

Comments on this clone: This sample includes further DNA sequences coding for the same CDR3. V is TRBV6-1 and J is TRBJ1-4, with 7 nucleotides matching TRBD1. Germline assignment: CDR1 MNHNS and CDR2 SASEGT. The CDR3 totals 13 residues. Trimming cost V 5 bases and J 7 bases; bases outside gene matches: 4. The CDR3 region has the DNA TGTGCCAGCAGTCTGACAGGGCGTGAAAAACTGTTTTTT. This translates into CASSLTGREKLFF.

V gene TRBV6-5 combines with J gene TRBJ1-1, with D tentatively TRBD1 (5 bases). CDR1 is MNHEY and CDR2 is SVGAGI in the germline V gene. CDR3 length: 16 residues. The V gene lost 2 bases and the J gene lost 6 bases, with 19 bases spanning the gap. CDR3 sequence: CASSYHVIGGAAEAFF. CDR3 sequence (DNA): TGTGCCAGCAGTTACCACGTTATAGGAGGGGCTGCTGAAGCTTTCTTT.

The chain employs TRBV24-1 and TRBJ1-2; D is unresolved. Looked up from germline, CDR1 is KGHDR and CDR2 is SFDVKD. Deletions cut 4 bases from V and 4 bases from J, with 6 bases between. This CDR3 region has 12 residues. In DNA form, the CDR3 reads TGTGCCACCAGTGAACAGACCTATGGCTACACCTTC. It specifies CATSEQTYGYTF.

This clone was detected a few times. The chain employs TRBV15 and TRBJ2-1; 11 bases map to TRBD2. J gave up 14 bases and V 3 bases, and 12 bases lay outside the gene matches. In germline, CDR1 is LNHNV, CDR2 YYDKDF (reference sequence). This CDR3 comprises 15 residues. CDR3 bases: TGTGCCACCAGCAGCGGGACTAGCGGCCCTGGAGAGGAGTTCTTC. This gives the protein CATSSGTSGPGEEFF.

This chain links TRBV25-1 with TRBJ1-6; 7 bases are shared with TRBD1. This CDR3 is built from 15 residues. After removal of 7 bases from V and 10 bases from J, the junction contained 13 bases not matched to a gene. Germline assignment: CDR1 MGHDK and CDR2 SYGVNS. In nucleotides, the CDR3 is TGTGCCAGCAAAACAGGGGTCTCAGGAACGTCACCCCTCCACTTT. Protein product: CASKTGVSGTSPLHF.

The chain combines TRBV29-1 with TRBJ1-3; 10 bases are shared with TRBD1. CDR1 is SQVTM, CDR2 ANQGSEA, per germline. This CDR3 has 12 residues. Trimming took 6 bases from V and 6 from J; bases not matched to a gene: 2. CDR3 amino acids: CSVGQGPNTIYF. CDR3 DNA sequence: TGCAGCGTGGGACAGGGGCCAAACACCATATATTTT. Together with reference TRBV29-1 and TRBJ1-3, the CDR3 gives the full variable domain: SAVISQKPSRDICQRGTSLTIQCQVDSQVTMMFWYRQQPGQSLTLIATANQGSEATYESGFVIDKFPISRPNLTFSTLTVSNMSPEDSSIYLCSVGQGPNTIYFGEGSWLTVV.

This chain connects TRBV6-5 to TRBJ2-7; 7 nucleotides match TRBD1. The V and J ends lost 8 bases and 2 bases, in that order; junction bases with no gene match: 12. This CDR3 spans 15 amino acids. From germline, CDR1 is MNHEY and CDR2 SVGAGI. The DNA of the CDR3 is TGTGCCAGCCTCAATATTGGGACAGCCACCTACGAGCAGTACTTC. This codes for CASLNIGTATYEQYF.

This CDR3 reads CASSYERERGLYEQYF. The CDR3 nucleotides read TGTGCCAGCAGTTACGAGCGGGAGAGGGGTCTGTACGAGCAGTACTTC. The V gene is TRBV6-2 or TRBV6-3, the J gene TRBJ2-7, with TRBD2 matching 8 bases. Trimming cost V 2 bases and J 4 bases; bases outside gene matches: 10. The germline gives CDR1 MNHEY, CDR2 SVGEGT. The CDR3 is 16 residues long.

The chain carries TRBV7-9 and TRBJ1-6, with D perhaps matching TRBD1 (6 bases). This CDR3 comprises 16 residues. Germline CDR1 SEHNR, CDR2 FQNEAQ (reference sequence). The V end lost 2 bases, the J end lost 7 bases, and 15 bases lay between the germline ends. This CDR3 reads CASSLRAGDGNSPLHF. The DNA for the CDR3 is TGTGCCAGCAGCTTACGGGCAGGGGATGGGAATTCACCCCTCCACTTT.

This chain connects TRBV3-1 (or the pseudogene TRBV3-2) to TRBJ2-7, with 8 bases matching TRBD1. The germline V gene has CDR1 LGHDT and CDR2 YNNKEL (reference sequence). CDR3 size: 12 residues. V gave up 3 bases and J gave up 7 bases; unmatched junction bases: 2. As DNA, the CDR3 is TGTGCCAGCAGCCATTGGGACAGGGAGCAGTACTTC. Residues: CASSHWDREQYF.

This chain links TRBV30 with TRBJ1-2, with TRBD1 as a possible D gene (5 bases). Germline CDR1 GTSNPN, CDR2 SVGIG (reference sequence). The CDR3 has 13 residues. Trimming pared 0 bases from V and 10 bases from J, leaving 15 bases between. In nucleotides, the CDR3 is TGTGCCTGGAGTGTATCGAGGGACTTGGCCTACACCTTC. It encodes CAWSVSRDLAYTF.

This clone was detected a few times. V and J are TRBV7-9 and TRBJ1-5, with D perhaps TRBD1 (6 bases). The ends were cut back, 0 bases at V and 7 bases at J, with 10 bases in the middle. CDR3 length equals 14 residues. CDR1 is SEHNR and CDR2 is FQNEAQ in the germline V gene (reference sequence). The CDR3 protein is CASSLATGGQPQHF. The CDR3 region has the DNA TGTGCCAGCAGCTTAGCGACAGGAGGACAGCCCCAGCATTTT.